Listed below are T cell receptor beta chains from one sample, sequenced in a study of regulatory T cells in long-lasting Graves disease. TCRdb called the multiplex PCR reads again in MiXCR, with one record for every CDR3 protein. This table holds hundreds of thousands of distinct CDR3 sequences, roughly 15% found once. Separately, the same data were catalogued under a study of T cells in Graves' hyperthyroidism and ophthalmopathy.

The input for sequencing was peripheral blood mononuclear cells (PBMCs), taken at new diagnosis, from a patient treated with antithyroid drugs. The receptors stem from a young woman with Graves disease. CDR3s include the opening cysteine and the closing phenylalanine or tryptophan. D genes are given only for firm matches. Clone size, where shown, is once, few, many, or a class for clones that have expanded.

j_call d_call v_call clone_size cdr3_nt cdr3_aa
TRBJ1-4 NA TRBV2 many TGTGCCAGCCTCCGGGACAATAATGAAAAACTGTTTTTT CASLRDNNEKLFF
TRBJ2-1 TRBD2 TRBV7-3 few TGTGCCAGCAGCCCCGGGAGGGACAATGAGCAGTTCTTC CASSPGRDNEQFF
TRBJ2-1 TRBD2 TRBV20-1 NA TGCAGTGCTCTTAGCGGGAGGCCCTACAATGAGCAGTTCTTC CSALSGRPYNEQFF
TRBJ2-1 TRBD1 TRBV11-2 NA TGTGCCAGCAGCAAACAGGGGGCGCGGAATGAGCAGTTCTTC CASSKQGARNEQFF
TRBJ2-7 NA TRBV7-2 many TGTGCCAGCGGACGGCAGCGGAGGAGCTACGAGCAGTACTTC CASGRQRRSYEQYF
TRBJ1-2 NA TRBV7-3 few TGTGCCAGCAGACCAGGCAACCCCGGAGACGGCTACACCTTC CASRPGNPGDGYTF
TRBJ1-6 NA TRBV6-2/TRBV6-3 NA TGTGCCAGCAGTTCCGTGGAGGCACCCCTCCACTTT CASSSVEAPLHF
TRBJ1-2 NA TRBV25-1 many TGTGCCAGCAGTGAGGCGATCGGGGTGTCCGGCTACACCTTC CASSEAIGVSGYTF
TRBJ2-5 TRBD1 TRBV3-1 NA TGTGCCAGCAGCAACCTACAGGGGGCCCCGGAGACCCAGTACTTC CASSNLQGAPETQYF
TRBJ1-1 NA TRBV20-1 many TGCAGTGCTAGACTACCGACGGTCCATGAAGCTTTCTTT CSARLPTVHEAFF
TRBJ2-5 TRBD2 TRBV28 many TGTGCCAGCAGTTTGATATCTAGCGGGAGGGACGGGGAGACCCAGTACTTC CASSLISSGRDGETQYF
TRBJ2-2 NA TRBV18 NA TGTGCCAGCTCACCCAGGCAGGTACTCGACACCGGGGAGCTGTTTTTT CASSPRQVLDTGELFF
TRBJ1-5 NA TRBV12-3/TRBV12-4 many TGTGCCACCCGGCGGGGTGATCAGCCCCAGCATTTT CATRRGDQPQHF
TRBJ2-7 TRBD1 TRBV7-3 NA TGTGCCAGCCGCTTAACTGTGACAGGGGCAAGGTACGAGCAGTACTTC CASRLTVTGARYEQYF
TRBJ1-5 NA TRBV12-3/TRBV12-4 many TGTGCCAGCACGACCCTCAGTGGGGGAGACAATCAGCCCCAGCATTTT CASTTLSGGDNQPQHF
TRBJ1-1 TRBD1 TRBV4-1 NA TGCGCCAGCAGCCAAGAAAATAGGGGGCGAACTGAAGCTTTCTTT CASSQENRGRTEAFF
TRBJ2-5 NA TRBV6-2/TRBV6-3 many TGTGCCAGCAGTGGAAGTAGTGAATCCCAGTACTTC CASSGSSESQYF
TRBJ2-2 NA TRBV20-1 NA TGCAGTGCTAAGAAATCCTTTGGGACCGGGGAGCTGTTTTTT CSAKKSFGTGELFF
TRBJ2-6 NA TRBV28 NA TGTGCCAGCAGTTTGATTTGGGGCTCTGGGGCCAACGTCCTGACTTTC CASSLIWGSGANVLTF
TRBJ2-3 TRBD1 TRBV20-1 NA TGCAGTGCTCGGCGACAGGGGAGAGGCACAGATACGCAGTATTTT CSARRQGRGTDTQYF
TRBJ2-2 NA TRBV20-1 few TGCAGTGCCTACGGGGGCCTAGCTTACACCGGGGAGCTGTTTTTT CSAYGGLAYTGELFF
TRBJ1-6 NA TRBV5-1 many TGCGCCAGCAGCTTGGTTCGGGGGCTGGGTTCACCCCTCCACTTT CASSLVRGLGSPLHF
TRBJ1-1 TRBD1 TRBV12-3/TRBV12-4 NA TGTGCCAGCAGCCGGACAGGGACAGGGGGCCTTAACACTGAAGCTTTCTTT CASSRTGTGGLNTEAFF
TRBJ2-7 NA TRBV20-1 many TGCAGTGCTAGAGATCTGAACAGGGTCCTGGGATACGAGCAGTACTTC CSARDLNRVLGYEQYF
TRBJ2-5 TRBD2 TRBV3-1 few TGTGCCAGCAGCCAAGATTCCGGGACTAGGCAAGAGACCCAGTACTTC CASSQDSGTRQETQYF
TRBJ2-5 TRBD2 TRBV12-3/TRBV12-4 few TGTGCCAGCAGTTTAAGAGCGGGAGGAGGGGAGACCCAGTACTTC CASSLRAGGGETQYF
TRBJ2-2 NA TRBV5-1 NA TGCGCCAGCAGCTTGGAGCTACCGACTAGTGTTGCCGGGGAGCTGTTTTTT CASSLELPTSVAGELFF
TRBJ1-4 NA TRBV5-4 NA TGTGCCAGCAGCTTGTCGACAGCCTTTAATGAAAAACTGTTTTTT CASSLSTAFNEKLFF
TRBJ1-3 NA TRBV20-1 many TGCAGTGCTAGAAGGCAGGCTGGAAACACCATATATTTT CSARRQAGNTIYF
TRBJ2-3 TRBD1 TRBV20-1 NA TGCAGTGCTAGTGACCGGGACAGAGCTGGCACAGATACGCAGTATTTT CSASDRDRAGTDTQYF